This T cell receptor beta chain was captured in a study of Ad26.COV2.S vaccination and SARS-CoV-2 variants. Germline lookup yields CDR1 SGHTA and CDR2 FQGNSA. The CDR3 sequence is 15 residues long. J lost 4 bases, V lost 4 bases, and 5 bases had no gene match. The treatment is: over 15 received Ad26.COV2.S at low or high dose, single or two shots; about 5 received placebo; per-sample allocation not given. At day 63 after the first vaccine or placebo injection, samples were drawn. Adults aged 18-55 years in Boston included the donor. This vaccine is an Ad26 vector that expresses the Wuhan-strain SARS-CoV-2 spike. Study observations and caveats: Vaccinees and placebo recipients showed similar non-spike TCR breadth. Analyses that measured TCR breadth and depth may have underestimated total T cell responses.

Libraries were prepared by immunoSEQ multiplex PCR; TCRdb keeps only in-frame clonotypes and omits some of them. The repertoire holds 400,000 to 450,000 clones, about 93% seen once, with more than 9% in the top ten. Turning to this clone: What it recognizes is unknown.

The sample consisted of peripheral blood, taken in a trial of Ad26.COV2.S vaccine versus placebo. The J gene is TRBJ2-3, the V gene TRBV7-2, with 10 positions matching TRBD2. This TCR came from a person aged 18-65 years who received the Ad26.COV2.S COVID-19 vaccine or a placebo. CDR3 amino acids: CASSSLAGAPDTQYF. DNA of the CDR3: TGTGCCAGCAGCTCTCTAGCGGGAGCCCCAGATACGCAGTATTTT.